One and the same sample provided the 9 T cell receptor beta chains below, sequenced in a study of blood T cell repertoires in COVID-19. Sequenced by immunoSEQ multiplex PCR; TCRdb stores in-frame clones only, minus some. This sample has roughly 280,000 clones, with around 86% found just once. Sequenced: peripheral blood. These receptors were collected from a man aged 40-55 years with active or convalescent COVID-19.

The rearrangement uses TRBV3-1 (or the pseudogene TRBV3-2) and TRBJ2-1; 9 nucleotides align to TRBD2. Per germline, CDR1 LGHDT and CDR2 YNNKEL (reference sequence). V shed 0 bases, J shed 4 bases, and the junction held 7 bases outside the gene matches. This CDR3 is 17 amino acids long. CDR3 nucleotide sequence: TGTGCCAGCAGCCAAGATCTATCCAGCGGGGGGTACAATGAGCAGTTCTTC. Its translation is CASSQDLSSGGYNEQFF.

The chain joins TRBV29-1 to TRBJ2-1, with TRBD1 as a possible D gene (6 bases). Trimming left V 5 bases short and J 8 bases short, with 13 bases between. This CDR3 region has 12 residues. Looked up from germline, CDR1 is SQVTM and CDR2 is ANQGSEA. The CDR3 region has the DNA TGCAGCGTTCTAATAGGGGGTCATGAGCAGTTCTTC. This gives the protein CSVLIGGHEQFF.

The V gene is TRBV10-3, the J gene TRBJ2-5; D gene uncertain. The germline V and J ends were trimmed by 10 bases and 5 bases, with 14 bases remaining between them. Germline CDR1 and CDR2: ENHRY and SYGVKD. The CDR3 has 12 amino acids. CDR3: CATARVAETQYF. CDR3 in DNA: TGTGCCACCGCCCGGGTGGCCGAGACCCAGTACTTC.

The chain is built from TRBV29-1 and TRBJ2-7; 7 bases agree with TRBD1. The junction had 7 bases not matched to a gene; V was cut back by 4 bases and J by 4 bases. The CDR3 loop spans 13 amino acids. CDR1 is SQVTM and CDR2 is ANQGSEA in the germline V gene. The CDR3 DNA reads TGCAGCGTTGGACCAGGACAGGCGTACGAGCAGTACTTC. This encodes CSVGPGQAYEQYF.

This clone was observed once. The chain carries TRBV5-5 and TRBJ2-7; D ambiguous. Germline-derived CDR1 and CDR2 are SGHKS and YYEKEE (reference sequence). The V end lost 6 bases, the J end lost 6 bases, and 10 bases lay between the germline ends. This CDR3 is built from 11 residues. The CDR3 is CASIPRCEQYF. CDR3 nucleotides: TGTGCCAGCATCCCGAGGTGCGAGCAGTACTTC.

The chain employs TRBV6-6 and TRBJ1-1; D gene uncertain. Per the germline V gene, CDR1 is MNHNY and CDR2 is SVGAGI (reference sequence). CDR3 size: 17 residues. Trimming cost V 5 bases and J 3 bases, with 22 bases left between them. Here the CDR3 DNA reads TGTGCCAGCAGTCAGGTGGAGTCCTCATTAGTGTACACTGAAGCTTTCTTT. This translates into CASSQVESSLVYTEAFF.

This rearrangement joins TRBV6-6 to TRBJ2-7; possible D gene TRBD1, 6 bases. V lost 5 bases and J lost 3, with 23 bases in between. The CDR3 loop spans 17 amino acids. Germline values: CDR1 MNHNY, CDR2 SVGAGI (reference sequence). CDR3 nucleotide sequence: TGTGCCAGCAGTCCCCCCCGGTCCGGGACAAGGTTCTACGAGCAGTACTTC. Protein sequence: CASSPPRSGTRFYEQYF.

There are a few counts of this clone. The rearrangement joins TRBV5-1 to TRBJ1-2; TRBD1 matches at 7 bases. Germline values: CDR1 SGHRS, CDR2 YFSETQ. After removal of 3 bases from V and 0 bases from J, the junction contained 2 bases not matched to a gene. CDR3 size: 14 residues. CDR3: CASSSGQTNYGYTF. CDR3 nucleotides: TGCGCCAGCAGCTCGGGACAGACTAACTATGGCTACACCTTC.

The chain couples TRBV21-1 to TRBJ2-5; TRBD2 reflects the table's D call only, with no check against the DNA. TRBV21-1 is labeled a pseudogene. The CDR3 totals 12 residues. In DNA, the CDR3 is TGTGCCAGTGGCGGGAGACGGGAGACCCAGTACTTC. Translating it yields CASGGRRETQYF.